This TCR beta chain was observed in a study of PD-1 blockade in classical Hodgkin lymphoma (TCRdb year 2020). Background for the entire study: Nivolumab dosing was 3 mg/kg intravenously every 2 weeks, continuing until either disease progression or unacceptable toxicity. To define a peripheral blood immune signature of response to PD-1 blockade in classical Hodgkin lymphoma, the study combined TCR beta sequencing with CyTOF. The investigation overall reported the following: Baseline TCR diversity was reported to be lower in newly diagnosed patients than in healthy donors and to be lower still in relapsed/refractory patients. Baseline diversity similar to that of newly diagnosed patients was observed in trial patients achieving complete response, whereas significantly lower diversity was observed in partial responders and progressors. By C4D1, a significant rise was seen in CD4+ TCR diversity but not in CD8+ TCR diversity (p=0.0027 vs p=0.16), and the rise was most apparent among complete responders (p=0.02). The study covered only a single clinical trial cohort, and the causes of the repertoire differences, possibly disease activity or prior therapy, were still not defined. Patients starting nivolumab less than 1 year after ASCT had lower diversity and were excluded from later analyses to avoid confounding by immune reconstitution.

The CDR3 starts with the cysteine, ends with the phenylalanine, and has 13 residues. Left in the record is the CDR3 DNA by itself, 39 bases read in frame from the first base. Between the V and J ends, shortened by 11 bases and 6 bases respectively, the junction contains 17 bases. From the germline V gene, CDR1 is SGHTA and CDR2 is FQGNSA. In the case of this clone: What antigen it recognizes has not been identified. Base qualities were left out, and no much larger clone turns up one base away.

Genomic DNA was isolated using the Qiagen DNeasy kit from unsorted PBMCs as well as from negatively selected CD4+ and CD8+ fractions. Amplification of TCR beta CDR3 regions was done by immunoSEQ multiplex PCR with primers that anneal to V and J segments. A synthetic immune receptor repertoire was used to minimize amplification bias, and any remaining bias was removed computationally after sequencing. The study's own analysis went as follows. Repertoire diversity was quantified as the Shannon entropy index using custom Python scripts. Unsorted, CD4+ and CD8+ repertoires were examined separately, except in combined analyses, for which CD4+ and CD8+ sequences were merged in silico. A clone counted as expanded when the clone's frequency after treatment rose at least 2-fold relative to C1D1, and clones undetected at baseline were given a pseudocount of 0.5. Singleton clones were defined as clones with 0 or 1 copy at C1D1, and non-singleton clones were defined as clones with 2 or more copies. By matching protein sequences in sorted samples from the same patient, clones expanded in unsorted samples were annotated as CD4+, CD8+ or unknown. Wilcoxon tests were applied to paired samples to test diversity changes from C1D1 to C4D1. This is the immuneACCESS table as TCRdb keeps it, with only in-frame sequences that have V and J called. A part of the clones is gone; compared with another copy, unresolved V genes explain less than half, and the rest is unexplained. From that table come the V and J calls and clone size; the DNA was used to work out D and trimming. In all, the sample holds about 64,000 clones, and around nine tenths of those were seen once. The top ten clonotypes cover 6.5% to 9.5% of the sample.

The time point label, read with the paper, signifies: cycle 4 day 1 (C4D1), after more than five weeks of nivolumab. All trial patients had relapsed after autologous stem cell transplantation, with cohorts A, B and C differing in prior brentuximab vedotin exposure. A total of around 59 patients with relapsed/refractory classical Hodgkin lymphoma made up the trial cohort, and each patient's best overall response was complete response, partial response or progressive disease. Trial patients were treated with single-agent nivolumab in the multi-cohort phase II CheckMate 205 trial. An independent review committee assessed best overall response by applying the 2007 International Working Group response criteria. Trial PBMCs were obtained immediately prior to nivolumab initiation (C1D1) and on therapy at cycle 2 day 1 and cycle 4 day 1. Peripheral blood was collected in 8 mL Vacutainer Cell Preparation Tubes, from which PBMCs were isolated by centrifugation and then cryopreserved.

The sequence is built from TRBV7-2 and TRBJ2-1, with a tentative D gene TRBD2 over 6 matching bases. The sequence was obtained from a human donor with classical Hodgkin lymphoma. Sample: peripheral blood mononuclear cells (PBMCs), taken before the fourth cycle of nivolumab. The nucleotides read TGTGCCTCCGAGTGGAGGGTCAGCAATGAGCAGTTCTTC. The resulting protein is CASEWRVSNEQFF.